The clone carrying this T cell receptor beta chain appeared a single time. Here immunoSEQ multiplex PCR was the method, and the copy in TCRdb shows in-frame clones only, minus some. Among approximately 200,000 clones listed, roughly nine tenths were seen once. This entry belongs to a study of blood T cell repertoires in COVID-19. In the study overall: T cells, B-cell-depleted T cells, or PBMCs supplied cDNA or gDNA.

Individuals aged roughly 18 to 100 years were recruited from some 26 US areas. The CDR3 sequence is 13 residues long. Germline V gene sequence: CDR1 SGHRS, CDR2 YFSETQ. The V segment lost 4 bases and the J segment 7 bases; nucleotides outside the gene matches: 5. The receptor was derived from a woman aged 18-35 years in a cohort exposed to, infected with or recovered from COVID-19 (not recorded which). This chain uses TRBV5-1 with TRBJ1-2, with TRBD1 identical over 9 bases. The sequencing sample was made of PBMCs or T cells enriched from blood (not recorded which). CDR3 loop: CASSRDRASGYTF. Here the CDR3 DNA reads TGCGCCAGCAGCCGGGACAGGGCTTCTGGCTACACCTTC.